The clone carrying this TCR beta chain was detected only a few times. No antigen is known for it. 5'RACE template switching added a universal primer site and UMIs to TCR cDNA. One entry per CDR3 protein, called by TCRdb with MiXCR from the 5' RACE reads. The sample yields hundreds of thousands of distinct CDR3 sequences, about 13% seen once. These data belong to a study of T cells after yellow fever vaccination. Whole-study findings and limits: FACS-sorted repertoires might harbor abundant contaminating clonotypes from the bulk population. Weaker, the secondary response peaked sooner, at day 5 versus 15. Once the booster was given, most primary-vaccination clones reappeared, at roughly 96% for CD4 and around 90% for CD8.

The CDR3 length is 16 residues. The source was PBMCs, collected on the day of the yellow fever booster vaccination. This receptor was taken from a man aged 30 to 39 who received the YFV17D yellow fever vaccine. V is TRBV21-1 and J is TRBJ1-1; TRBD1 reflects the table's D call only, with no check against the DNA. TRBV21-1 is a pseudogene segment. As DNA, the CDR3 is TGTGCCAGCAGCATCGAAGCAGGGGGTATGGTCACTGAAGCTTTCTTT. This codes for CASSIEAGGMVTEAFF.